The T cell receptor (beta chain) described here comes from a study of T-cell memory formation after mild COVID-19 (dated by TCRdb to about 2021). About the study as a whole: TCR sequence clusters from the two donors were largely donor specific. In a couple of donors, T-cell clones that expanded and contracted after mild COVID-19 were followed by sequencing TCRalpha and TCRbeta repertoires longitudinally. Two young, previously healthy adult volunteers, one female and one male, were included in the cohort.

This clonotype was counted a few times. Its antigen has not been determined. Base qualities are missing; no much larger clone stands one base away. The germline V gene supplies CDR1 SQVTM and CDR2 ANQGSEA. V trim: 4 bases; J trim: 6 bases; unmatched bases: 9. From cysteine to phenylalanine, the CDR3 is 14 amino acids long. CDR3 DNA is the only sequence kept; it has 42 bases, read in frame from the first base. Sequenced on an Illumina NovaSeq 6000. TCRalpha and TCRbeta cDNA libraries were constructed by 5'RACE with constant-segment primers, with sample barcodes and unique molecular identifiers being introduced. RNA was extracted from every sample with Trizol reagent. Libraries were amplified in two PCR steps, with a second sample barcode and Illumina TruSeq adapters added in the second step. The libraries were sequenced on an Illumina NovaSeq using 2 x 150 bp paired-end reads. As for the original processing: Reads were demultiplexed and collapsed into UMI-guided consensus sequences with migec v1.2.7. With mixcr v2.1.11, UMI consensuses were aligned to TRA and TRB V and J templates and assembled into clonotypes. A clonotype was counted as expanded or contracted only if both edgeR and NoisET called the change significant, with noise models trained on biological replicates. For edgeR calls, the thresholds were a false discovery rate-adjusted p below 0.01 and a log2 fold-change of 1. As an exploratory analysis of dynamics, max-normalized trajectories of the 1000 most abundant clonotypes were examined with PCA combined with hierarchical clustering. Each responding clone was given a CD4 or CD8 phenotype based on the CD4+ and CD8+ repertoires, which had been sequenced separately. In-frame beta chains were kept once TCRdb had trimmed the public reads at Q25 with fastp and called clones with MiXCR. Here each entry gathers all rows of one CDR3 protein and keeps the most common genes and DNA. For this entry, the V and J calls and clone size follow TCRdb and not the study's own pipeline. This sample is represented by about 450,000 distinct CDR3 sequences; about 22% of them were singletons. The ten largest clones take up about an eighth of the sample.

Here is what the overall study found, with its caveats: Only two mild cases were covered in the study, and larger cohorts including severe cases with pre-infection samples were considered necessary. Some responding clones were detected in pre-infection memory, which suggested that pre-existing cross-reactive memory T cells had joined the SARS-CoV-2 response. SARS-CoV-2 specificity of the second-wave clones peaking on day 37 was not confirmed. Balanced CD4/CD8 phenotypes were observed for clones contracting from day 15 to 85, whereas a bias towards CD4+ was observed for a second wave of clones expanding from day 15 to 37. Contracting CD4+ clones turned up mainly in the CM and EM memory subsets, whereas EMRA was where CD8+ clones were enriched.

PBMCs were isolated by Ficoll-Paque density gradient centrifugation. The TCR comes from an adult woman who had mild COVID-19 (a few samples of this study predate the infection). The sample titles of this study are shuffled in the database, so cell type and time point are left out; the donor was told from shared clones. The sequencing input was PBMCs or a T cell subset sorted from them (not recorded which). This sequence uses TRBV29-1 and TRBJ2-1, with TRBD2 identical over 7 junction bases. The DNA is TGCAGCGTTGGGGCGCGGGAGTTGCGCAATGAGCAGTTCTTC. This codes for CSVGARELRNEQFF.